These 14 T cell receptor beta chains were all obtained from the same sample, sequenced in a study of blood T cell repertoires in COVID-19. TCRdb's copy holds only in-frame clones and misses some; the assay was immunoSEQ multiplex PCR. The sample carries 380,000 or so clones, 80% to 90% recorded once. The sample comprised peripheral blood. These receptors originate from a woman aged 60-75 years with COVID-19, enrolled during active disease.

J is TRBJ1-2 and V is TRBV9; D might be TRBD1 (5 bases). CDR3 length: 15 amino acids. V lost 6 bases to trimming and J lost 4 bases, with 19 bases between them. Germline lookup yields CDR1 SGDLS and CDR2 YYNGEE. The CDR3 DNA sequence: TGTGCCAGCATCCCCCGGGGGGGGTTGGGCTATGGCTACACCTTC. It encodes CASIPRGGLGYGYTF.

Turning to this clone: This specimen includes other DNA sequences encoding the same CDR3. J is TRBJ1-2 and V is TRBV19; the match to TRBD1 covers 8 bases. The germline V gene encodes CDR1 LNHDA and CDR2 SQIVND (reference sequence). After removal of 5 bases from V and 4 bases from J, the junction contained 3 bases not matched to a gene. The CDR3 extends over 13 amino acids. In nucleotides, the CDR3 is TGTGCCAGTAGTCGACAGGGGAGCTATGGCTACACCTTC. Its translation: CASSRQGSYGYTF. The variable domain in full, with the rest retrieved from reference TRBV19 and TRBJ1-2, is DGGITQSPKYLFRKEGQNVTLSCEQNLNHDAMYWYRQDPGQGLRLIYYSQIVNDFQKGDIAEGYSVSREKKESFPLTVTSAQKNPTAFYLCASSRQGSYGYTFGSGTRLTVV.

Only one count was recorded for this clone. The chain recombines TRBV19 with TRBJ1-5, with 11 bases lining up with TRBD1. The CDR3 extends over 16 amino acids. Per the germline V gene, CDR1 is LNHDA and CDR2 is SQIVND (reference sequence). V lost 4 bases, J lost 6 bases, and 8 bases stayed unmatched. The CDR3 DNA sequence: TGTGCCAGTAGTACTCAAGGACAGGGGGCTGGTCAGCCCCAGCATTTT. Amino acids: CASSTQGQGAGQPQHF.

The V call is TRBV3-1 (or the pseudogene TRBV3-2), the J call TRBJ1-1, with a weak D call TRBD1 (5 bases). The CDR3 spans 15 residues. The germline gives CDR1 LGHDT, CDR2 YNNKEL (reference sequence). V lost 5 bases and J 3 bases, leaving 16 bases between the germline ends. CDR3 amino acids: CASSLSPGRDTEAFF. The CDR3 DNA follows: TGTGCCAGCAGCTTAAGCCCAGGGAGGGACACTGAAGCTTTCTTT.

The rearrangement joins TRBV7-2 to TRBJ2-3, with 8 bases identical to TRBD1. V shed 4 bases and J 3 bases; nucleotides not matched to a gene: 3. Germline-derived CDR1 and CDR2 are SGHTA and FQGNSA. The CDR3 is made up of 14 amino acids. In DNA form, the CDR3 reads TGTGCCAGCAGCTCTCGACAGGGGACAGATACGCAGTATTTT. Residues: CASSSRQGTDTQYF.

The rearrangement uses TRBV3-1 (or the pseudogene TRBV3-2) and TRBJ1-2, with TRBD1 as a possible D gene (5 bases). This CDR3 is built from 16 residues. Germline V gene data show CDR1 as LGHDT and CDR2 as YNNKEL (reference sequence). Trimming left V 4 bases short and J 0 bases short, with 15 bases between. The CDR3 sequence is CASSLGRQSANYGYTF. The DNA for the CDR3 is TGTGCCAGCAGCCTAGGACGACAGTCAGCTAACTATGGCTACACCTTC.

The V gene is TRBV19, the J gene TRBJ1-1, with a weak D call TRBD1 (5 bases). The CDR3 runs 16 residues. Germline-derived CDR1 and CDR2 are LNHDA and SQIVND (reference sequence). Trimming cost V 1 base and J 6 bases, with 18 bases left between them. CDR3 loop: CASSIGSGWPGAEAFF. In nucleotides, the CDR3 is TGTGCCAGTAGTATAGGCAGCGGTTGGCCGGGGGCTGAAGCTTTCTTT.

The CDR3 DNA reads TGTGCCAGCAGCGCCCGTGGACAGGGACCGTATGGCTACACCTTC. Its translation is CASSARGQGPYGYTF. This chain joins TRBV9 and TRBJ1-2; 8 nucleotides align to TRBD1. Trimming took 3 bases from V and 5 from J; bases not matched to a gene: 9. CDR1 SGDLS and CDR2 YYNGEE come from the germline V gene. The CDR3 extends over 15 amino acids. Using reference TRBV9 and TRBJ1-2 for the parts outside the CDR3, the full variable domain is DSGVTQTPKHLITATGQRVTLRCSPRSGDLSVYWYQQSLDQGLQFLIQYYNGEERAKGNILERFSAQQFPDLHSELNLSSLELGDSALYFCASSARGQGPYGYTFGSGTRLTVV.

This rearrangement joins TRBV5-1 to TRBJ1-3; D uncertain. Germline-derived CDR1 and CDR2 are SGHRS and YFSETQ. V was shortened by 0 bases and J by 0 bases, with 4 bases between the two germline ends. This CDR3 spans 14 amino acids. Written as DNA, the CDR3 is TGCGCCAGCAGCTTGGTTAACTCTGGAAACACCATATATTTT. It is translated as CASSLVNSGNTIYF. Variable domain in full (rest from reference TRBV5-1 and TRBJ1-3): KAGVTQTPRYLIKTRGQQVTLSCSPISGHRSVSWYQQTPGQGLQFLFEYFSETQRNKGNFPGRFSGRQFSNSRSEMNVSTLELGDSALYLCASSLVNSGNTIYFGEGSWLTVV.

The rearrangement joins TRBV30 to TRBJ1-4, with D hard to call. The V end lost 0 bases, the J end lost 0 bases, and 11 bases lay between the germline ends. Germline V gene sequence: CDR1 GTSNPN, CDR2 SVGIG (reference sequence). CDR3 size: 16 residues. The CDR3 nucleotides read TGTGCCTGGAGTGTATATCCCCCTTCAACTAATGAAAAACTGTTTTTT. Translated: CAWSVYPPSTNEKLFF.

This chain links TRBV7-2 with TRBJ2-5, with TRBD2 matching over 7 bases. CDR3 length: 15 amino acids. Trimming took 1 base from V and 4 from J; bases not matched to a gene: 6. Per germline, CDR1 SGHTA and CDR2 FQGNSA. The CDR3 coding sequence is TGTGCCAGCAGCTTAGATTGGCGGGGGAGAGAGACCCAGTACTTC. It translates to CASSLDWRGRETQYF.

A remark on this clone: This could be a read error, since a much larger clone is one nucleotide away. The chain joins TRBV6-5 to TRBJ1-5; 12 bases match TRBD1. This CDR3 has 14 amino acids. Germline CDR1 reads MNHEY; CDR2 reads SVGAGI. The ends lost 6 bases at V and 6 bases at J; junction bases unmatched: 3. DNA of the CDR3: TGTGCCAGCAGGGGACAGGGGGCCGCTCAGCCCCAGCATTTT. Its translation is CASRGQGAAQPQHF.

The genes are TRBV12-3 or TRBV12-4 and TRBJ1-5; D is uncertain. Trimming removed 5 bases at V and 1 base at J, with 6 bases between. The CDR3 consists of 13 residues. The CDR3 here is CASSQRSNQPQHF. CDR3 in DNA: TGTGCCAGCAGTCAACGGAGCAATCAGCCCCAGCATTTT.

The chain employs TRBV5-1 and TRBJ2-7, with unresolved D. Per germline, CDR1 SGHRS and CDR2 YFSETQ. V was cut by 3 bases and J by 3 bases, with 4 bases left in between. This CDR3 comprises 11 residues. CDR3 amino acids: CASSSNYEQYF. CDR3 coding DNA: TGCGCCAGCAGCTCCAACTACGAGCAGTACTTC.